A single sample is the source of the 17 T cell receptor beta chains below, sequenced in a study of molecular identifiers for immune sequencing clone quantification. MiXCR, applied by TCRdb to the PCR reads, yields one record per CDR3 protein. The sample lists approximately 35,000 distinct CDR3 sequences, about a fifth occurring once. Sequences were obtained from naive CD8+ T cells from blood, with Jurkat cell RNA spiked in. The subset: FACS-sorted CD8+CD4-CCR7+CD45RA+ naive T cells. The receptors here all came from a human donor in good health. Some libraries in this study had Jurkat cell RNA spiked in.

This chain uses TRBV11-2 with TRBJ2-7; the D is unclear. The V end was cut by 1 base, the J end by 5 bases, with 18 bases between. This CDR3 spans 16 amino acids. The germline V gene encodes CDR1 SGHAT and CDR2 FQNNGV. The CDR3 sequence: CASSLGFTTDWDEQYF. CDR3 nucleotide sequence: TGTGCCAGCAGCTTAGGCTTTACGACCGATTGGGACGAGCAGTACTTC.

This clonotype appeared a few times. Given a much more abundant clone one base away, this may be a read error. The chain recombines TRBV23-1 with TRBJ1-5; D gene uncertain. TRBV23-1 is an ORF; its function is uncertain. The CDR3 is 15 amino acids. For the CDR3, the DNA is TGCGCCAGTCTGAGTTCCGTAGGGTCCGTTCAGCCCCGGCATTTT. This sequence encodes CASLSSVGSVQPRHF.

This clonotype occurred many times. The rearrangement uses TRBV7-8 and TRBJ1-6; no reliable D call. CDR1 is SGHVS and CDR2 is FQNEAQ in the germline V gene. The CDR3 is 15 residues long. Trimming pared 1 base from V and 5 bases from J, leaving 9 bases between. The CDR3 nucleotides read TGTGCCAGCAGCTTAGTTTTCACAAATAATTCACCCCTCCACTTT. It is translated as CASSLVFTNNSPLHF.

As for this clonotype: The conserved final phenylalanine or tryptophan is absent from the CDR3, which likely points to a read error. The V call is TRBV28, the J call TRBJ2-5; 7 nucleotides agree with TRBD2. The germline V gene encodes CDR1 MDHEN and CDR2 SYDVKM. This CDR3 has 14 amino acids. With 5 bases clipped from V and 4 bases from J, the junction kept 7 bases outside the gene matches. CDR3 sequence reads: CASSPSGGGETQYL. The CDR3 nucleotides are TGTGCCAGCAGTCCCTCGGGGGGTGGAGAGACCCAGTACCTC.

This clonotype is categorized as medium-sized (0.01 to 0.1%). The CDR3 sequence is CASSQDVDPTDTQYF. For the CDR3, the DNA is TGCGCCAGCAGCCAAGATGTGGATCCCACAGATACGCAGTATTTT. This rearrangement joins TRBV4-1 to TRBJ2-3, with no clear D. V was pared by 0 bases and J by 2 bases, with 9 bases between. From germline, CDR1 is MGHRA and CDR2 YSYEKL. CDR3 size: 15 residues.

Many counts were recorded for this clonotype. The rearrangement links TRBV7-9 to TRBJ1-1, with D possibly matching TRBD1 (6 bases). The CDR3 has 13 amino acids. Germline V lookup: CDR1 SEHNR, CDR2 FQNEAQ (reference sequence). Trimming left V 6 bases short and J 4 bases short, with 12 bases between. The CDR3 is CASRQGQGTEAFF. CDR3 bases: TGTGCCAGCAGGCAGGGGCAGGGCACTGAAGCTTTCTTT.

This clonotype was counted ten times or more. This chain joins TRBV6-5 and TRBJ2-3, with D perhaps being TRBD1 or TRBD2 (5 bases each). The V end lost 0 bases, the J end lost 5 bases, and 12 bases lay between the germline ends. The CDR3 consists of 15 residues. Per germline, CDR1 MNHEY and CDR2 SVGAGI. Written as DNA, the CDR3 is TGTGCCAGCAGTTACTCGCAGGGTGAGGGAGATACGCAGTATTTT. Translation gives CASSYSQGEGDTQYF.

CDR3 bases: TGTGCCAACAGGATCATAGGATTTACCGGGACAGAGAATGAAAAACTGTTTTTT. It encodes CANRIIGFTGTENEKLFF. The chain recombines TRBV27 with TRBJ1-4; 7 bases fit TRBD1. The CDR3 spans 18 residues. Trimming removed 10 bases from V and 5 bases from J; junction bases left unmatched: 22. The germline CDR1 and CDR2 sequences are MNHEY and SMNVEV (reference sequence).

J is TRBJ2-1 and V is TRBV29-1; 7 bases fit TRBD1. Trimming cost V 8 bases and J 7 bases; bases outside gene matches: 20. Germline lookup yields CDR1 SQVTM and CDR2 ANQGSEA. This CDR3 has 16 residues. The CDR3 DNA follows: TGCAGCATTCATCCAAGGCAGGGGGTCAGACAAAATGAGCAGTTCTTC. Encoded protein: CSIHPRQGVRQNEQFF.

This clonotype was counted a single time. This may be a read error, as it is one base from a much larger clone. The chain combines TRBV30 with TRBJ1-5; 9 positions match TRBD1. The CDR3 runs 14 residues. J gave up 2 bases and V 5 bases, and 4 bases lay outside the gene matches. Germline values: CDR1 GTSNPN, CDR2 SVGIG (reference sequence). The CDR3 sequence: CAWGTGSGNQPQHF. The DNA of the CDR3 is TGTGCCTGGGGGACAGGGTCCGGCAATCAGCCCCAGCATTTT.

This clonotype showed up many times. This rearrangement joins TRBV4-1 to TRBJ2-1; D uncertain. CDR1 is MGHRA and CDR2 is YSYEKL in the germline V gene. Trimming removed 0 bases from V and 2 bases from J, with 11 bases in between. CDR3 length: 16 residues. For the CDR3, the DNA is TGCGCCAGCAGCCAAGATCTATCCTGGGCCTACAATGAGCAGTTCTTC. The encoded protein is CASSQDLSWAYNEQFF.

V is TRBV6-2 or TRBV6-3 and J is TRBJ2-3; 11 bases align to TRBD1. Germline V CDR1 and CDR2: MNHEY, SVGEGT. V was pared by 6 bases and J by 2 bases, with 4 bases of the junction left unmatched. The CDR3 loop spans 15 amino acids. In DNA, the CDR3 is TGTGCCAGCAGATGGACAGGGGGCTTCACAGATACGCAGTATTTT. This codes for CASRWTGGFTDTQYF.

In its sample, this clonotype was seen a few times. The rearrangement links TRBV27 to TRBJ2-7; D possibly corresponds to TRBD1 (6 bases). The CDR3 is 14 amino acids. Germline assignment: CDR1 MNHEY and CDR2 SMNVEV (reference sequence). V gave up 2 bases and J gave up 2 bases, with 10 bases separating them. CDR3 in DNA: TGTGCCAGCAGTTTAATGCGACAGGCCTACGAGCAGTACTTC. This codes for CASSLMRQAYEQYF.

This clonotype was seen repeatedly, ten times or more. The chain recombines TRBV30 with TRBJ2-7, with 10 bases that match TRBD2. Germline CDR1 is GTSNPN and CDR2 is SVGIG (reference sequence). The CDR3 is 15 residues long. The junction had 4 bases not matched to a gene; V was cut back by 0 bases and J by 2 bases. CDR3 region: CAWSVGLAVTYEQYF. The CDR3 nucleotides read TGTGCCTGGAGTGTAGGACTAGCGGTTACCTACGAGCAGTACTTC.

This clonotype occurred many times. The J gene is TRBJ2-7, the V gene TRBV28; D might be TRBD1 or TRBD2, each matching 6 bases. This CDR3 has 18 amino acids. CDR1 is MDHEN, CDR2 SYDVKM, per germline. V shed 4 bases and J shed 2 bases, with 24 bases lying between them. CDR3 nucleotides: TGTGCCAGCAGTTCCCCAGACTCCCGAGGGGGGCGCCCCTACGAGCAGTACTTC. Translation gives CASSSPDSRGGRPYEQYF.

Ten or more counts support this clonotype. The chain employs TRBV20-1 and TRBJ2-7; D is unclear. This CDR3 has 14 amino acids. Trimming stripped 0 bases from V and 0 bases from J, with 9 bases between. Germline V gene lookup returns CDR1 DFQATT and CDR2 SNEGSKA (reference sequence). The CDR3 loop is CSARDRPLSYEQYF. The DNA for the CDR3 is TGCAGTGCTAGAGATAGACCGCTCTCCTACGAGCAGTACTTC.

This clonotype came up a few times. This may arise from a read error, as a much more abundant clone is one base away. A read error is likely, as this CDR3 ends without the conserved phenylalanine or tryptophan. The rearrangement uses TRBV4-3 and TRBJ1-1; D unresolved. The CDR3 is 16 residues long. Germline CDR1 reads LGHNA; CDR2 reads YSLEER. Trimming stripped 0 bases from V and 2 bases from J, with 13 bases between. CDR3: CASSQDGPNPNTEAFL. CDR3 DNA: TGCGCCAGCAGCCAAGATGGCCCAAACCCAAACACTGAAGCTTTCCTT.